The 12 T cell receptor beta chains below were found in one sample sequenced in a study of PD-L1 blockade in urothelial cancer. Time point reported: pretreatment peripheral blood. Profiling relied on immunoSEQ multiplex PCR, and the TCRdb table lists in-frame clones only, not all of them. The top ten hold about 6.9% of the sample, which has about 81,000 clones, roughly 80% seen once. The sample consisted of PBMCs, taken around atezolizumab (anti-PD-L1) treatment. These receptors were taken from a man aged 35-49 years with urothelial cancer.

This chain links TRBV30 with TRBJ1-3; D is undetermined. Per the germline V gene, CDR1 is GTSNPN and CDR2 is SVGIG (reference sequence). Trimming took off 5 bases at V and 0 bases at J, with 8 bases between the two ends. The CDR3 spans 13 residues. CDR3 sequence (DNA): TGTGCCTGGGCGGTGTTCTCTGGAAACACCATATATTTT. Amino acid sequence: CAWAVFSGNTIYF.

The J gene is TRBJ2-1, the V gene TRBV9; D is possibly TRBD1 (6 bases). Per germline, CDR1 SGDLS and CDR2 YYNGEE. V was clipped by 3 bases and J by 6 bases, with 10 bases between them. The CDR3 has 13 residues. The CDR3 sequence is CASSARQVNEQFF. CDR3 sequence (DNA): TGTGCCAGCAGCGCCCGACAGGTCAATGAGCAGTTCTTC.

This clone was counted a few times. The V gene is TRBV28, the J gene TRBJ2-3, with TRBD2 matching over 7 bases. This CDR3 is 16 amino acids long. CDR1 and CDR2 (germline): MDHEN, SYDVKM. V shed 6 bases and J 8 bases; nucleotides not matched to a gene: 17. This CDR3 is CASRSLKNWAGVTQYF. CDR3 bases: TGTGCCAGCAGATCCCTCAAGAACTGGGCGGGAGTTACGCAGTATTTT. Variable domain in full (rest from reference TRBV28 and TRBJ2-3): DVKVTQSSRYLVKRTGEKVFLECVQDMDHENMFWYRQDPGLGLRLIYFSYDVKMKEKGDIPEGYSVSREKKERFSLILESASTNQTSMYLCASRSLKNWAGVTQYFGPGTRLTVL.

This rearrangement joins TRBV7-3 to TRBJ2-2; the match to TRBD1 covers 9 bases. CDR3 size: 17 residues. In germline, CDR1 is SGHTA, CDR2 FQGTGA. The V gene end was trimmed by 0 bases and the J gene end by 3 bases; junction bases not matched to a gene: 5. For the CDR3, the DNA is TGTGCCAGCAGCTTAACCGGGGGACAGGGTTACACCGGGGAGCTGTTTTTT. Translation gives CASSLTGGQGYTGELFF.

The chain employs TRBV5-1 and TRBJ2-7; TRBD1 is a possible D gene (6 bases). The CDR3 spans 15 residues. CDR1 is SGHRS and CDR2 is YFSETQ in the germline V gene. V lost 4 bases, J lost 7 bases, and 21 bases lay in between. This CDR3 reads CASSQRQDGTGEQYF. CDR3 coding DNA: TGCGCCAGCAGCCAGCGACAGGATGGCACGGGGGAGCAGTACTTC. Looking up the rest from reference TRBV5-1 and TRBJ2-7 gives the full variable domain: KAGVTQTPRYLIKTRGQQVTLSCSPISGHRSVSWYQQTPGQGLQFLFEYFSETQRNKGNFPGRFSGRQFSNSRSEMNVSTLELGDSALYLCASSQRQDGTGEQYFGPGTRLTVT.

The chain recombines TRBV11-1 with TRBJ2-7; 8 nucleotides align to TRBD2. V lost 2 bases to trimming and J lost 6 bases; unmatched junction nucleotides: 9. CDR3 size: 15 residues. Germline values: CDR1 SGHAT, CDR2 FQDESV (reference sequence). The CDR3 spells CASSLSSGTRVEQYF. CDR3 DNA sequence: TGTGCCAGCAGCTTAAGTAGCGGGACGAGGGTCGAGCAGTACTTC.

This rearrangement joins TRBV7-9 to TRBJ1-5, with D uncertain. Germline CDR1 reads SEHNR; CDR2 reads FQNEAQ (reference sequence). The CDR3 has 13 amino acids. Trimming took off 2 bases at V and 2 bases at J, with 4 bases between the two ends. CDR3 region: CASSLSGNQPQHF. The CDR3, as DNA: TGTGCCAGCAGCTTAAGCGGCAATCAGCCCCAGCATTTT.

J is TRBJ1-5 and V is TRBV6-4; D not resolved. From germline, CDR1 is MRHNA and CDR2 SNTAGT. The CDR3 sequence is 14 residues long. The V end was cut by 0 bases, the J end by 6 bases, with 9 bases between. CDR3: CASSDSTGSQPQHF. CDR3 DNA sequence: TGTGCCAGCAGTGACTCGACTGGAAGTCAGCCCCAGCATTTT.

V and J are TRBV5-6 and TRBJ1-5, with 8 bases lining up with TRBD1. CDR1 is SGHDT, CDR2 YYEEEE, per germline. The CDR3 sequence is 15 residues long. The V and J ends lost 2 bases and 3 bases, in that order; junction bases with no gene match: 4. The CDR3 protein is CASSLQDRDNQPQHF. CDR3 DNA: TGTGCCAGCAGCTTACAGGACAGGGACAATCAGCCCCAGCATTTT. The full variable domain, its missing parts supplied by reference TRBV5-6 and TRBJ1-5, is DAGVTQSPTHLIKTRGQQVTLRCSPKSGHDTVSWYQQALGQGPQFIFQYYEEEERQRGNFPDRFSGHQFPNYSSELNVNALLLGDSALYLCASSLQDRDNQPQHFGDGTRLSIL.

This chain links TRBV15 with TRBJ1-5, with TRBD1 identical over 7 bases. J was trimmed by 3 bases and V by 3 bases; bases with no gene match: 11. The CDR3 runs 17 residues. Germline values: CDR1 LNHNV, CDR2 YYDKDF (reference sequence). The CDR3 reads CATSRGIGDSYNQPQHF. The CDR3 nucleotides are TGTGCCACCAGCAGGGGTATAGGGGACAGCTACAATCAGCCCCAGCATTTT.

V gene TRBV30 combines with J gene TRBJ2-5; 7 bases are shared with TRBD2. The J segment lost 7 bases and the V segment lost 4 bases, leaving 9 bases of the junction unmatched. The CDR3 totals 13 residues. Germline V lookup: CDR1 GTSNPN, CDR2 SVGIG (reference sequence). This CDR3 reads CAWKRGGSWTQYF. CDR3 sequence (DNA): TGTGCCTGGAAGCGGGGCGGGAGTTGGACCCAGTACTTC.

The chain recombines TRBV10-3 with TRBJ2-3; TRBD2 aligns across 13 bases. This CDR3 region has 16 residues. Germline V gene sequence: CDR1 ENHRY, CDR2 SYGVKD. The V gene end was trimmed by 6 bases and the J gene end by 4 bases; junction bases not matched to a gene: 7. The CDR3 DNA reads TGTGCCATCAGAAACCAACTAGCGGGAGGGCCAGATACGCAGTATTTT. Translated: CAIRNQLAGGPDTQYF.